The TCR beta chain under discussion was sequenced for a study of monozygotic twins with inflammatory bowel disease. General study findings and limits: The study found lower TCRbeta diversity (inverse Simpson) in IBD patients than in healthy co-twins. Nothing supported a single strong signal or clonotype that was associated with IBD.

There are 15 residues in the CDR3. Germline CDR1 SGHRS, CDR2 YFSETQ. To note about this clonotype: Antigen specificity is unknown.

There were eight separate reactions per sample in which cDNA was made. TCRdb re-called the 5' RACE reads and shows each CDR3 protein once, DNA omitted. Its listing shows a few hundred thousand distinct CDR3 sequences. The sequenced material came from blood. The V and J genes are TRBV5-1 and TRBJ1-1; no DNA is available, so the TRBD1 call from TCRdb remains unchecked. The sequence was obtained from a human donor with ulcerative colitis or Crohn's disease, or a healthy co-twin of an affected twin (not recorded which). CDR3 amino acids: CASSDPRAMNTEAFF.